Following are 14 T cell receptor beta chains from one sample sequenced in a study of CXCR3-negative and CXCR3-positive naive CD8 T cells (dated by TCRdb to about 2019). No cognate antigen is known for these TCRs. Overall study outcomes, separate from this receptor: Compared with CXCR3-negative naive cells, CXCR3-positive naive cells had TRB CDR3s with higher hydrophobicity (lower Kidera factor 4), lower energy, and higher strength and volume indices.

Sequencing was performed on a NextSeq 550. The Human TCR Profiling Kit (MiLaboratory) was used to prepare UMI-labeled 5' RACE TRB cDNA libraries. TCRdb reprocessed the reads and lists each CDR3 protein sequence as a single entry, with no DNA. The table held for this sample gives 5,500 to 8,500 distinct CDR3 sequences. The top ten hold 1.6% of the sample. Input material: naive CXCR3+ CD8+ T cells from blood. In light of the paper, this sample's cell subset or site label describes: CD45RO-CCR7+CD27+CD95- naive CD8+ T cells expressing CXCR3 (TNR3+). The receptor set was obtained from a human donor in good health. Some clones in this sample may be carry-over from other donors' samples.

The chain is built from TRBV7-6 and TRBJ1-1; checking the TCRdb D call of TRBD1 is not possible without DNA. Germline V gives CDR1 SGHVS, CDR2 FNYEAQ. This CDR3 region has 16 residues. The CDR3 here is CASSLVSIGQNTEAFF.

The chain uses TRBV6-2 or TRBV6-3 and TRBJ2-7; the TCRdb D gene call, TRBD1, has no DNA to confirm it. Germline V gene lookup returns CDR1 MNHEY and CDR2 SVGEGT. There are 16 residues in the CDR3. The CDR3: CASSYNRRQGDYEQYF.

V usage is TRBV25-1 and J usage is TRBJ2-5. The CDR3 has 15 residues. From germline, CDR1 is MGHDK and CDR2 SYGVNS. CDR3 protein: CASSESEIFEETQYF.

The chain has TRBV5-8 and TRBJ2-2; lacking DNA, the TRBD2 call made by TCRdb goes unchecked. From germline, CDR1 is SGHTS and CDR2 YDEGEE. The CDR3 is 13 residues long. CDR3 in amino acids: CASSPSWAGELFF.

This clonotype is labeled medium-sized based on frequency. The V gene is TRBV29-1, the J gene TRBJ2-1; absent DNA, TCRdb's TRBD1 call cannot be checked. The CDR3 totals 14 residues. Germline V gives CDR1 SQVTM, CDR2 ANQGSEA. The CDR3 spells CSVRVRETYNEQFF.

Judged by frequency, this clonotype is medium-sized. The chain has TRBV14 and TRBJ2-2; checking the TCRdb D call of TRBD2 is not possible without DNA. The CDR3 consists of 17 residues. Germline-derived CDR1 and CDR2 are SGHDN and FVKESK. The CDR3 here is CASSPNPAGVNTGELFF.

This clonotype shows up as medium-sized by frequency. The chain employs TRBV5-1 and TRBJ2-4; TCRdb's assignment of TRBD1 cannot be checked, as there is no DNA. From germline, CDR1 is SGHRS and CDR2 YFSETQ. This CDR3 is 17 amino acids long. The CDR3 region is CASSLASGGLAKNIQYF.

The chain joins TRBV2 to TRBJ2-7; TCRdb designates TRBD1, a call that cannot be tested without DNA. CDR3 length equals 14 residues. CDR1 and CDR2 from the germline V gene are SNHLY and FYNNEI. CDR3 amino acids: CASSETGEGAEQYF.

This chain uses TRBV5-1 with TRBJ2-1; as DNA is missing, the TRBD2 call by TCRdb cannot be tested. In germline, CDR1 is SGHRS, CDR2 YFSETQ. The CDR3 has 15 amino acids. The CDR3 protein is CASTPGVAGRDEQFF.

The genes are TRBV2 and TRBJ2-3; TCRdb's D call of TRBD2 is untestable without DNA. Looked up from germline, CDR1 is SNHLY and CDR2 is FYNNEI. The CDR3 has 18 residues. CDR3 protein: CASSEWTTPPDSTDTQYF.

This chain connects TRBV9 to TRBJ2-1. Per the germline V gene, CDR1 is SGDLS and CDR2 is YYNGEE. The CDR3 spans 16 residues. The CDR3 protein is CASSVVSGSSYNEQFF.

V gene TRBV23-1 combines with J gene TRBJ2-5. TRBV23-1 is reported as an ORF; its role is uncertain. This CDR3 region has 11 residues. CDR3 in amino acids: CASSFLGPRYF.

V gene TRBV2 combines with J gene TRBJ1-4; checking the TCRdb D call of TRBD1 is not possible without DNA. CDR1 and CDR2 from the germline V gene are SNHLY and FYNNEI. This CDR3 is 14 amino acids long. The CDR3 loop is CASSGRPWVEKLFF. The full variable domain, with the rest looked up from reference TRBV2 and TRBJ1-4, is EPEVTQTPSHQVTQMGQEVILRCVPISNHLYFYWYRQILGQKVEFLVSFYNNEISEKSEIFDDQFSVERPDGSNFTLKIRSTKLEDSAMYFCASSGRPWVEKLFFGSGTQLSVL.

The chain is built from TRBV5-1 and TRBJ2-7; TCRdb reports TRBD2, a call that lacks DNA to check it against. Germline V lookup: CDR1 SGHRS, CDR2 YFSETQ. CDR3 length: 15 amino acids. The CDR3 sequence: CASSPGGDPAYEQYF.